Following are 9 T cell receptor beta chains from one sample sequenced in a study of cytomegalovirus exposure and HLA in healthy donors. Only in-frame clones appear in the TCRdb table, and some are missing; sequencing was by immunoSEQ multiplex PCR. The data hold under 130,000 clones, with roughly nine tenths observed a single time. The sample consisted of PBMCs. The receptors were sampled from a woman aged 18-29 years in good health and CMV-seropositive.

The chain uses TRBV5-1 and TRBJ2-7, with D possibly being TRBD2 (6 bases). CDR1 is SGHRS, CDR2 YFSETQ, per germline. There are 16 residues in the CDR3. Trimming removed 0 bases from V and 6 bases from J, with 19 bases in between. CDR3 coding DNA: TGCGCCAGCAGCTTGGGTCTCACCGGGAGAAGCGGCGAGCAGTACTTC. This sequence encodes CASSLGLTGRSGEQYF. The variable domain in full, with the rest retrieved from reference TRBV5-1 and TRBJ2-7, is KAGVTQTPRYLIKTRGQQVTLSCSPISGHRSVSWYQQTPGQGLQFLFEYFSETQRNKGNFPGRFSGRQFSNSRSEMNVSTLELGDSALYLCASSLGLTGRSGEQYFGPGTRLTVT.

J is TRBJ2-1 and V is TRBV10-3; the D gene is possibly TRBD1 (5 bases). V was pared by 2 bases and J by 2 bases, with 10 bases between. Germline CDR1 and CDR2: ENHRY and SYGVKD. This CDR3 is built from 15 residues. CDR3 in DNA: TGTGCCATCAGTGAGCAGGGTAGGCCCTACAATGAGCAGTTCTTC. The encoded protein is CAISEQGRPYNEQFF.

The chain has TRBV28 and TRBJ2-3; TRBD1 matches at 9 bases. The CDR3 consists of 14 residues. V gave up 5 bases and J gave up 1 base; unmatched junction bases: 1. The germline CDR1 and CDR2 sequences are MDHEN and SYDVKM. The CDR3 DNA is TGTGCCAGCAGTCGGACAGGGGGCACAGATACGCAGTATTTT. It specifies CASSRTGGTDTQYF. The entire variable domain, with the rest obtained from reference TRBV28 and TRBJ2-3, is as follows: DVKVTQSSRYLVKRTGEKVFLECVQDMDHENMFWYRQDPGLGLRLIYFSYDVKMKEKGDIPEGYSVSREKKERFSLILESASTNQTSMYLCASSRTGGTDTQYFGPGTRLTVL.

The rearrangement links TRBV28 to TRBJ2-3; 14 bases map to TRBD2. Germline V gene data show CDR1 as MDHEN and CDR2 as SYDVKM. The CDR3 length is 15 residues. V shed 6 bases, J shed 5 bases, and the junction held 4 bases outside the gene matches. CDR3 DNA: TGTGCCAGCAGCCGTGGACTAGCGGGAGGAGATACGCAGTATTTT. Translated: CASSRGLAGGDTQYF.

The chain uses TRBV2 and TRBJ1-2, with 8 bases that match TRBD1. Per germline, CDR1 SNHLY and CDR2 FYNNEI. J was trimmed by 4 bases and V by 6 bases; bases with no gene match: 1. The CDR3 totals 12 residues. Here the CDR3 reads CASSDRGYGYTF. The CDR3 region has the DNA TGTGCCAGCAGCGACAGGGGCTATGGCTACACCTTC.

The rearrangement uses TRBV7-9 and TRBJ1-6; tentative D call: TRBD1 (6 bases). The V gene's germline CDR1 is SEHNR and CDR2 FQNEAQ (reference sequence). V was trimmed by 5 bases and J by 9 bases, leaving 17 bases between them. The CDR3 contains 15 residues. CDR3 sequence (DNA): TGTGCCAGCAGCCTAGACACAGGGTACGGTTCACCCCTCCACTTT. Its protein product is CASSLDTGYGSPLHF.

DNA of the CDR3: TGTGCCAGCAGTACCGGGACAGAGTCAATCGAGCAGTACTTC. This codes for CASSTGTESIEQYF. This chain uses TRBV28 with TRBJ2-7, with 7 bases aligning to TRBD1. This CDR3 has 14 residues. Germline V lookup: CDR1 MDHEN, CDR2 SYDVKM. Germline trimming cut 5 bases from V and 6 bases from J; bases unmatched to any gene: 10.

This rearrangement joins TRBV29-1 to TRBJ1-2; D may be TRBD1 (5 bases). Trimming cost V 4 bases and J 3 bases, with 6 bases left between them. The V gene's germline CDR1 is SQVTM and CDR2 ANQGSEA. CDR3 size: 11 residues. The CDR3 is CSVGRDYGYTF. The CDR3 DNA follows: TGCAGCGTTGGCAGGGACTATGGCTACACCTTC.

The chain links TRBV27 to TRBJ1-4, with TRBD1 matching over 7 bases. The trim removed 5 bases at V and 2 bases at J, leaving 2 bases unmatched. The CDR3 consists of 14 residues. The germline gives CDR1 MNHEY, CDR2 SMNVEV (reference sequence). The CDR3, as DNA: TGTGCCAGCAGTCCGGGACAGACTAATGAAAAACTGTTTTTT. Translation gives CASSPGQTNEKLFF.